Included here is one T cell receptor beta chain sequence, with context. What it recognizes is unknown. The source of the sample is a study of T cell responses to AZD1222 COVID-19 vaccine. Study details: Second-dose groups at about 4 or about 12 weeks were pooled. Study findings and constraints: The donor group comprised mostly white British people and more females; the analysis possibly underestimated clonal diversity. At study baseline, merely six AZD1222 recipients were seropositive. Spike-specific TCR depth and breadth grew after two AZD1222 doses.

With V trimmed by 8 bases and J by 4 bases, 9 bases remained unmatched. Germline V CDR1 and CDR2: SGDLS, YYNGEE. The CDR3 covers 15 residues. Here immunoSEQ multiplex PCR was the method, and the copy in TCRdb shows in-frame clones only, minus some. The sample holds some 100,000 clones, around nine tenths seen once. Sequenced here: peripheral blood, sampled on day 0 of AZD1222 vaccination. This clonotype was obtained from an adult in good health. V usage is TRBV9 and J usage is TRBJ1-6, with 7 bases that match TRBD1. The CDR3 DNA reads TGTGCCAGTCGGGGCGGGGACAGTTATAATTCACCCCTCCACTTT. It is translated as CASRGGDSYNSPLHF.